The following is a TCR beta chain sequence with its context. The data stem from a study of monozygotic twins with inflammatory bowel disease. The germline V gene has CDR1 SGHAT and CDR2 FQNNGV. This CDR3 region has 14 residues. TCRdb re-analyzed the 5' RACE reads; it lists each CDR3 protein once, without DNA. The repertoire table contains around 150,000 distinct CDR3 sequences. V usage is TRBV11-2 and J usage is TRBJ2-7; TCRdb's D call, TRBD2, is unchecked because there is no DNA. The specimen sequenced was blood. The clonotype was recovered from a human donor with ulcerative colitis or Crohn's disease, or a healthy co-twin of an affected twin (not recorded which). The CDR3 loop is CASGNRAGDYEQYF.